This TCR beta chain derives from a study of OX40 agonist ivuxolimab in advanced cancers. General notes on the study: The costimulatory receptor OX40 (CD134) was targeted by ivuxolimab, a fully human IgG2 agonistic monoclonal antibody. Intravenous ivuxolimab was administered to patients every 2 weeks at six dose levels: 0.01, 0.1, 0.3, 1.5, 3 and 10 mg/kg. Of the roughly 50 dose-escalation patients, hepatocellular carcinoma was present in 19, melanoma in around 15, renal cell carcinoma in 9 and head and neck cancer in 9. The dose-escalation cohort was about 87% male with a mean age of about 65 years, ranging from roughly 23 to 90. Patients were allowed to have had prior anti-PD-1, anti-PD-L1 or anti-CTLA-4 therapy, and more than 30% of the dose-escalation patients had previously received checkpoint inhibitors. Partial responses occurred in three dose-escalation patients, of whom one had hepatocellular carcinoma and two had cutaneous melanoma. Peripheral TCRbeta sequencing aimed to test whether ivuxolimab altered TCR sequence diversity and caused clonal T-cell expansion. The paper describes the monotherapy dose-escalation part (N = 52 patients) of the phase I trial of ivuxolimab.

For sequencing of the TCRbeta CDR3 region, genomic DNA was extracted from the sorted cells. TCRbeta CDR3 regions were sequenced using the immunoSEQ Assay. In TCRdb, the immuneACCESS table is reduced to in-frame sequences with V and J assigned. These tables do not hold every clone; where another copy was compared, an unresolved V gene accounts for under half, and the others remain unexplained. Recorded for this sample are some 49,000 clones; 85% of them occurred a single time. Roughly 20% of the sample goes to the ten largest clones. What the work shows at the level of the full study, not this receptor alone: After ivuxolimab, more expanded clones were found on average in CD8+ T cells than in CD4+ T cells. Low levels of normalized T-cell clonal expansion were also seen in some nonresponding patients. In partial responders in the 0.1-3.0 mg/kg groups, normalized peripheral clonal expansion was found to be among the lowest, especially among CD8+ T cells. Antigen specificity was not determined for the clonally expanded peripheral T cells. Clonal expansion of both CD4+ and CD8+ blood T cells was observed from baseline to week 6 at doses 0.1 to 3.0 mg/kg.

The germline V gene (reference sequence) yields LNHDA for CDR1 and SQIVND for CDR2. The CDR3, cysteine through phenylalanine, is 14 amino acids long. Only CDR3 DNA remains: 42 bases, in frame from the first base. V loses 7 bases, J loses 7 bases, and the germline ends lie 14 bases apart. Patients with a history of autoimmune disease or receiving systemic immunosuppression were excluded from the trial. Peripheral blood for TCR sequencing was collected from all dose cohorts at baseline, on cycle 4 day 1, and on cycle 7 day 1. Samples came from an open-label, multicenter, first-in-human phase I dose-escalation trial of ivuxolimab. Adults with locally advanced or metastatic melanoma, renal cell, hepatocellular, or head and neck squamous cell carcinoma were enrolled in the trial. Before TCR sequencing, CD4+ T cells and CD8+ T cells were sorted from peripheral blood as separate populations. For this clone: The antigen this receptor binds is unknown. No much larger clonotype is one base removed from it; base qualities were not supplied.

The sequence was collected from an adult with an advanced solid tumor such as melanoma, head and neck, liver or kidney cancer. Recombination joined TRBV19 with TRBJ1-6; the D gene is perhaps TRBD1, on 5 matching bases. Sequenced here: CD4+ or CD8+ T cells sorted from blood, sampled in a trial of the OX40 agonist ivuxolimab. The CDR3 reads CASKVEGSNSPLHF. The base sequence is TGTGCCAGTAAAGTGGAGGGGTCGAATTCACCCCTCCACTTT. With the rest looked up from the reference TRBV19 and TRBJ1-6 genes rather than sequenced, the full variable domain is DGGITQSPKYLFRKEGQNVTLSCEQNLNHDAMYWYRQDPGQGLRLIYYSQIVNDFQKGDIAEGYSVSREKKESFPLTVTSAQKNPTAFYLCASKVEGSNSPLHFGNGTRLTVT.